The 2 T cell receptor beta chains reported below all come from one sample, sequenced in a study of T-cell reconstitution after alpha-beta-depleted transplantation in children. Preparation of the TCRbeta library used unique molecular identifiers. One entry per CDR3 protein results from TCRdb running MiXCR on the PCR reads. This sample has more than 550,000 distinct CDR3 sequences, with about 10% found just once. The sample in question was PBMCs from the stem cell graft donor, obtained from the stem cell graft. These receptor sequences come from a human donor who donated a stem cell graft to a child with acute myeloid leukemia.

The chain uses TRBV7-2 and TRBJ1-5; D is ambiguous. The CDR3 sequence is 15 residues long. Trimming took 2 bases from V and 4 from J, leaving 12 bases between them. Germline CDR1 SGHTA, CDR2 FQGNSA. Here the CDR3 reads CASSLPPPFNQPQHF. The CDR3 nucleotides read TGTGCCAGCAGCTTACCCCCTCCTTTTAATCAGCCCCAGCATTTT.

This clonotype has more than one count but fewer than ten. The chain is built from TRBV5-1 and TRBJ2-5; TRBD2 matches at 7 bases. Germline V CDR1 and CDR2: SGHRS, YFSETQ. The CDR3 is 15 amino acids. The V segment lost 0 bases and the J segment 5 bases; nucleotides outside the gene matches: 7. The CDR3, as DNA: TGCGCCAGCAGCTTGGAACCGGGACTACAGGAGACCCAGTACTTC. Its protein is CASSLEPGLQETQYF.